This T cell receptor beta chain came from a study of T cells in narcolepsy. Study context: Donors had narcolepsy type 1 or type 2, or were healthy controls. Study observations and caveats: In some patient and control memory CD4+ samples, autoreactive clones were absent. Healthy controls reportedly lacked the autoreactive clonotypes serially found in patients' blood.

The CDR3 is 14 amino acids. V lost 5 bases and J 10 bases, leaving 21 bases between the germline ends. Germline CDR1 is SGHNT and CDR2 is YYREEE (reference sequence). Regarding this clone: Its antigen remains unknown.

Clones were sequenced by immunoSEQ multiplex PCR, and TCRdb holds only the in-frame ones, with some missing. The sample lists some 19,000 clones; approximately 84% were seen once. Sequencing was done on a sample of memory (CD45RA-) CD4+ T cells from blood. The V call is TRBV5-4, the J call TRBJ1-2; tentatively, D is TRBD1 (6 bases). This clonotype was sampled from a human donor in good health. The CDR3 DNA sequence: TGTGCCAGCAGATCAACAGGGCTCTCACATTTCTACACCTTC. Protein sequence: CASRSTGLSHFYTF.